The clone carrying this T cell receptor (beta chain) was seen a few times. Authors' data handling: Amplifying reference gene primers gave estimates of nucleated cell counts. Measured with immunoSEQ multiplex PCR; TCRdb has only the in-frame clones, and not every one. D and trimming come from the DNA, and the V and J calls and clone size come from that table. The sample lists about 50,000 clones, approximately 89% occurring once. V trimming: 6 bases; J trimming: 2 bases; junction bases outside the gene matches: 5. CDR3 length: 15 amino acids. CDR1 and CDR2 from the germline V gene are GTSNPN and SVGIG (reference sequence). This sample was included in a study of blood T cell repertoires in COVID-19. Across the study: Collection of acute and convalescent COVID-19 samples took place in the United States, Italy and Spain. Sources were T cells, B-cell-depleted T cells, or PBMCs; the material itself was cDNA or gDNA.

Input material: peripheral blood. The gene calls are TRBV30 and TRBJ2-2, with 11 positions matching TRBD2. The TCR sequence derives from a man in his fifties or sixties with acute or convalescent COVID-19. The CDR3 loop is CACPGTSGNTGELFF. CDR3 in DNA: TGTGCCTGCCCCGGGACTAGCGGTAACACCGGGGAGCTGTTTTTT.